The source of this TCR beta chain is a study of shared clonotypes between healthy human individuals. In the study's own analysis: Junction-only sequences without quality scores were provided by ImmunoSEQ, so filtering was different. TCRdb keeps only in-frame clones here, not all; method: immunoSEQ multiplex PCR. The V and J calls and clone size are taken from that table; D and trimming were inferred from the DNA. The profile shows about 2.1 million clones, 93% of them singletons. As defined, naive CD8 cells were CD45RO-negative and positively selected for CCR7, with terminally differentiated effector memory CD45RA+ cells excluded. Sequencing input: naive CD8+ T cells from PBMCs. This clonotype was sampled from a man between 18 and 35 years old in good health. Some clones in this sample may be carry-over from other donors' samples.

CDR3 DNA: TGTGCCAGTAGTATGGGGAGCACAGATACGCAGTATTTT. Its protein is CASSMGSTDTQYF. The V and J genes are TRBV19 and TRBJ2-3; no reliable D call. The CDR3 loop spans 13 amino acids. Between the trimmed V and J ends, which lost 3 bases and 0 bases, there was a span of 4 bases. Germline V gene sequence: CDR1 LNHDA, CDR2 SQIVND (reference sequence).